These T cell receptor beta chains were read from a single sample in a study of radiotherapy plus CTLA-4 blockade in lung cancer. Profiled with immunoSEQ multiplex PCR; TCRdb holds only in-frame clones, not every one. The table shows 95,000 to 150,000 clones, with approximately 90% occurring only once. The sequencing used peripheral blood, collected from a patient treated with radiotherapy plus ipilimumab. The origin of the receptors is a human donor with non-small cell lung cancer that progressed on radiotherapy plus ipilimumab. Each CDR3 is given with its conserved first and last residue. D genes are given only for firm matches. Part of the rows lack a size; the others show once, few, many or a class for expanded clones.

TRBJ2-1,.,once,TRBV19,TGTGCCAGTAGTGCAGGAGGGGTAGCGGCCTACAATGAGCAGTTCTTC,CASSAGGVAAYNEQFF
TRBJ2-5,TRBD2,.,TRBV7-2,TGTGCCAGCAGCTTGGGGGGACTAGCGGGAATAGAGACCCAGTACTTC,CASSLGGLAGIETQYF
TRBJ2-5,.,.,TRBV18,TGTGCCAGCTCACCACTAACAGGGTATTTGAAAGAGACCCAGTACTTC,CASSPLTGYLKETQYF
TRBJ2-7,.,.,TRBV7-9,TGTGCCAGCAGCCCCCTAATTTCCTACGAGCAGTACTTC,CASSPLISYEQYF
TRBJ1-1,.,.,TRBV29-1,TGCAGCGTTGAAGCCCGGAAGGCTGTGACTGAAGCTTTCTTT,CSVEARKAVTEAFF
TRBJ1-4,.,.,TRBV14,TGTGCCAGCAGTCCCGGGGGAACAACTAATGAAAAACTGTTTTTT,CASSPGGTTNEKLFF
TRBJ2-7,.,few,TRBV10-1,TGCGCCAGTGGGGGGTGCAGCGGCTACGAGCAGTACTTC,CASGGCSGYEQYF
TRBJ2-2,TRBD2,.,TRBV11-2,TGTGCCAGCAGCTTAGCACTAGCGGTTAGCACCGGGGAGCTGTTTTTT,CASSLALAVSTGELFF
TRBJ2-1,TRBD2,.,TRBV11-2,TGTGCCAGCAGCTCGCCGACTAGCGGGAGGTATACTGAGCAGTTCTTC,CASSSPTSGRYTEQFF
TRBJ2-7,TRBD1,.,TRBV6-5,TGTGCCAGCAGCCCGGACAGGTGGGACTACGAGCAGTACTTC,CASSPDRWDYEQYF
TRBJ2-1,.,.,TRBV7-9,TGTGCCAGCAGCTCCGTCAGGGGGGCAGGAGAGCAGTTCTTC,CASSSVRGAGEQFF
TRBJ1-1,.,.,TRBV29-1,TGCAGCGTTGAGGTGGTACAGTTTACTGAAGCTTTCTTT,CSVEVVQFTEAFF
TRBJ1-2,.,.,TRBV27,TGTGCCAGCAGTTTAGAAGGGGCCCCGAACTATGGCTACACCTTC,CASSLEGAPNYGYTF
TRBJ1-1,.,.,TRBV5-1,TGCGCCAGCAGCTTGGCCTCGGTCTCGAACACTGAAGCTTTCTTT,CASSLASVSNTEAFF
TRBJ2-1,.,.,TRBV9,TGTGCCAGCAGCGTATCTGCGGGGTCTTCTAATGAGCAGTTCTTC,CASSVSAGSSNEQFF
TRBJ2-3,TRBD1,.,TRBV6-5,TGTGCCAGCAGTTACTCGAGACAGGGGTTAGATACGCAGTATTTT,CASSYSRQGLDTQYF
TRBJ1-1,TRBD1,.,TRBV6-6,TGTGCCAGCAGTCGAGACAGGGGGGTAGAAGCTTTCTTT,CASSRDRGVEAFF
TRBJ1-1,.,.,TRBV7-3,TGTGCCAGCAGCTTATTGGGGTCAGCGAACACTGAAGCTTTCTTT,CASSLLGSANTEAFF
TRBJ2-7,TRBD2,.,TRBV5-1,TGCGCCAGCAGCCCCTCGGGGTCGAGCGGGAGATACGAGCAGTACTTC,CASSPSGSSGRYEQYF
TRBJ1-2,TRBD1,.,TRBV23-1,TGCGCCAGCAGTCAATCGCAGGGGGCGGTTGACTATGGCTACACCTTC,CASSQSQGAVDYGYTF
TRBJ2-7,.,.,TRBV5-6,TGTGCCAGCAGACGAGACGGATACGAGCAGTACTTC,CASRRDGYEQYF
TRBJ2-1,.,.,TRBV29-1,TGCAGCGCTGAGCGGTCCACCTACAATGAGCAGTTCTTC,CSAERSTYNEQFF
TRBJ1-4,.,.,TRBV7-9,TGTGCCAGCAGCCGCCCGACGTTTAGGGGCACTAATGAAAAACTGTTTTTT,CASSRPTFRGTNEKLFF
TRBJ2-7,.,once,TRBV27,TGTGCCAGCAGTTTACCCGGGAAGAGTGACGAGCAGTACTTC,CASSLPGKSDEQYF
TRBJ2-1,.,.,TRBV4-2,TGTGCCAGCAGCCAAGACCTGAACTGGGGGCGGGATAGGGGCAATGAGCAGTTCTTC,CASSQDLNWGRDRGNEQFF
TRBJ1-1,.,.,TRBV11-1,TGTGCCAGCAGCTTAAGGCGGTCTGACAGGTCAGCTTTCTTT,CASSLRRSDRSAFF
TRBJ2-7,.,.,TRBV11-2,TGTGCCAGCAGCTTAGCCACAGTACTCTACGAGCAGTACTTC,CASSLATVLYEQYF
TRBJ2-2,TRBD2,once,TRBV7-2,TGTGCCAGCAGGCGGACTAGCGGAGACACCGGGGAGCTGTTTTTT,CASRRTSGDTGELFF
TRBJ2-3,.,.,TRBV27,TGTGCCAGCAAACCTAGCACAGATACGCAGTATTTT,CASKPSTDTQYF
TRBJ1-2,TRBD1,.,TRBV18,TGTGCCAGCTCATTCGGACAGGGGGACTATGGCTACACCTTC,CASSFGQGDYGYTF
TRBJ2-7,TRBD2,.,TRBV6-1,TGTGCCAGCAGTGAATGGCCTAGCGGGGTCTACGAGCAGTACTTC,CASSEWPSGVYEQYF
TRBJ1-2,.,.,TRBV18,TGTGCCAGCTCACCCCGCCGCGAGGATGGCTACACCTTC,CASSPRREDGYTF
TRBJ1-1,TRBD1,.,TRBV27,TGTGCCAGCAGTATCGGATCGACAGGGGGCTTCACTGAAGCTTTCTTT,CASSIGSTGGFTEAFF
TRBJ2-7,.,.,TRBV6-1,TGTGCCAGCAGGTTATACAGGGAGGCCTACGAGCAGTACTTC,CASRLYREAYEQYF
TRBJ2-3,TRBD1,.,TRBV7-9,TGTGCCAGCAGCTTAGGGTCAGGGGGTGAAGATACGCAGTATTTT,CASSLGSGGEDTQYF
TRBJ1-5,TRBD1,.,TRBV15,TGTGCCACCAGCGGCATGACAGGGCGGCAGCCCCAGCATTTT,CATSGMTGRQPQHF
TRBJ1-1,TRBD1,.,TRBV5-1,TGCGCCAGCAGGGAAGGGACAGACATTGAAGCTTTCTTT,CASREGTDIEAFF
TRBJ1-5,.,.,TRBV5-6,TGTGCCAGCAGCTTAGGGGGTCTCATTAGGGGACAGCCCCAGCATTTT,CASSLGGLIRGQPQHF
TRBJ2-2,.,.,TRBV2,TGTGCCAGCCGATCGGTTGCGAACACCGGGGAGCTGTTTTTT,CASRSVANTGELFF